This TCR beta chain derives from a study of cytomegalovirus exposure and HLA in healthy donors. A note on this clone: The antigen is not known.

The study's findings and limits: Judged likely to be a sequencing artifact was a cluster of highly shared sequence variants. Reports indicate that TCR beta sequences accurately predicted the HLA-A and HLA-B alleles of most subjects.

The CDR3 contains 12 residues. The V gene's germline CDR1 is MNHEY and CDR2 SVGAGI. The germline V and J ends were trimmed by 5 bases and 7 bases, with 11 bases remaining between them. A multiplex PCR was run with 60 Vbeta primers and 13 Jbeta primers. Data came from immunoSEQ multiplex PCR; TCRdb stores just in-frame clones and leaves some out. The listing contains some 30,000 clones. The sequenced sample consisted of PBMCs. The sequence was obtained from a female donor in good health and CMV-seronegative. This sequence joins TRBV6-5 and TRBJ1-2; D may be TRBD1 (6 bases). This chain's CDR3 is CASSQTGLGYTF. The DNA for the CDR3 is TGTGCCAGCAGTCAGACAGGACTTGGCTACACCTTC.